What follows are 11 T cell receptor beta chains derived from one specimen sequenced in a study of CD8 T cells in ankylosing spondylitis. Study observations and caveats: A TCR beta motif of eight or nine highly homologous variants seemed to mark ankylosing spondylitis blood.

TCRdb passed the 5' RACE reads through MiXCR, listing each CDR3 protein once. In the table there are about 450,000 distinct CDR3 sequences, roughly a quarter of which are singletons. These receptors lack a known antigen. Sequencing was performed on blood, either unsorted or a sorted T cell fraction (not recorded which). The receptors originated from a male donor with ankylosing spondylitis.

The CDR3 loop reads CSVLAGADEQYV. The DNA of the CDR3 is TGCAGCGTTTTAGCGGGAGCGGACGAGCAGTACGTC. The chain has TRBV29-1 and TRBJ2-7, with TRBD2 matching over 9 bases. This CDR3 is built from 12 residues. The V and J ends lost 5 bases and 5 bases, in that order; junction bases with no gene match: 4. Per germline, CDR1 SQVTM and CDR2 ANQGSEA.

The chain couples TRBV11-2 to TRBJ2-7; D tentatively reads TRBD1 or TRBD2 (5 bases each). Trimming shortened V by 8 bases and J by 4 bases, and 18 bases separated the two germline ends. The CDR3 extends over 14 amino acids. CDR1 SGHAT and CDR2 FQNNGV come from the germline V gene. The CDR3 here is CASDRGRFFYEQYF. The CDR3 nucleotides read TGTGCCAGCGACCGGGGCCGCTTTTTTTACGAGCAGTACTTC.

This clonotype was counted a few times. This chain links TRBV7-2 with TRBJ2-5; unclear D gene. Trimming shortened V by 1 base and J by 5 bases, and 14 bases separated the two germline ends. Looked up from germline, CDR1 is SGHTA and CDR2 is FQGNSA. The CDR3 spans 15 residues. The CDR3 region has the DNA TGTGCCAGCAGCTTAGGAATAGGGCTGGGCGAGACCCAGTACTTC. As protein: CASSLGIGLGETQYF.

This clonotype has more than one count but fewer than ten. The J gene is TRBJ2-6, the V gene TRBV3-1; no clear D gene. Germline loops: CDR1 LGHDT, CDR2 YNNKEL (reference sequence). Trimming took off 3 bases at V and 4 bases at J, with 13 bases between the two ends. This CDR3 is built from 16 residues. CDR3 DNA: TGTGCCAGCAGCCAGCACTTTAATTACGGGGCCAACGTCCTGACTTTC. Translating gives CASSQHFNYGANVLTF.

J is TRBJ2-7 and V is TRBV6-7; D might be TRBD1 or TRBD2, each matching 5 bases. TRBV6-7 is an ORF, with its function uncertain. The CDR3 has 15 residues. Deletions cut 7 bases from V and 6 bases from J, with 22 bases between. Here the CDR3 reads CASTPGTRNSREQYF. CDR3 sequence (DNA): TGTGCCAGCACCCCCGGGACCCGGAATTCCCGCGAGCAGTACTTC.

Worth noting for this clonotype: The junction does not match germline at one end; this may be a read error. This chain joins TRBV3-1 and TRBJ2-1; TRBD2 might be the D (6 bases). The germline CDR1 and CDR2 sequences are LGHDT and YNNKEL (reference sequence). The CDR3 has 14 residues. The CDR3 is CASGSSATSNEQLF. In nucleotides, the CDR3 is TGTGCCAGCGGGTCTAGCGCCACGTCCAATGAGCAGTTATTC.

The chain has TRBV3-1 and TRBJ1-1; the D is unclear. From germline, CDR1 is LGHDT and CDR2 YNNKEL (reference sequence). Trimming left V 1 base short and J 2 bases short, with 8 bases between. The CDR3 spans 14 residues. For the CDR3, the DNA is TGTGCCAGCAGCCAAGTAAGCGCAAACACTGAAGCTTTCTTT. Translation gives CASSQVSANTEAFF.

This clonotype was observed a few times. The CDR3 region is CASRSSGKYNQPQHF. CDR3 nucleotides: TGTGCCAGCAGGTCATCAGGGAAATACAATCAGCCCCAGCATTTT. The chain joins TRBV12-3 or TRBV12-4 to TRBJ1-5; D might be TRBD1 (5 bases). Trimming took off 6 bases at V and 3 bases at J, with 15 bases between the two ends. The CDR3 has 15 amino acids.

The chain carries TRBV18 and TRBJ1-1; D is uncertain. V lost 3 bases and J lost 5, with 7 bases in between. The length of the CDR3 is 12 residues. Germline-derived CDR1 and CDR2 are KGHSH and LQKENI. CDR3 DNA: TGTGCCAGCTCACCCCTAGGGACTGAAGCTTTCTTT. Protein product: CASSPLGTEAFF.

The chain is built from TRBV7-2 and TRBJ1-1; D is undetermined. V lost 5 bases and J 9 bases, leaving 13 bases between the germline ends. Germline-derived CDR1 and CDR2 are SGHTA and FQGNSA. The CDR3 is 12 residues long. The DNA of the CDR3 is TGTGCCAGCAGCGACGGAACACTGAAAGCTTTCTTT. Its protein product is CASSDGTLKAFF.

The chain carries TRBV29-1 and TRBJ2-3, with no clear D. CDR3 length equals 11 residues. Germline-derived CDR1 and CDR2 are SQVTM and ANQGSEA. V was pared by 3 bases and J by 5 bases, with 6 bases between. CDR3 sequence reads: CSVDLEDTQYF. The CDR3 DNA follows: TGCAGCGTTGATTTAGAAGATACGCAGTATTTT.